This TCR beta chain was profiled in a study of beta chain features in type 1 diabetes. General study findings and limits: Researchers report that Type 1 diabetes patients had moderately but significantly shorter TCRB CDR3s across all four CD4+ subsets. Reduced insertions and increased deletions marked VDJ junctions in type 1 diabetes patients. Across patients, naive, central memory and Treg TCRB repertoires exhibited apparently greater similarity than was observed across healthy donors.

As regards this clone: Antigen unknown.

Isolated RNA was reverse transcribed in full, so expressed TCRB transcripts were sequenced. Sequencing used immunoSEQ multiplex PCR; TCRdb keeps in-frame clones, though not all of them. Here the sample spans 200,000 to 250,000 clones, approximately 11% being singletons. The TCR sequence derives from a man younger than 35 in good health. The sequencing sample was made of central memory CD4+ T cells from blood.

For the CDR3, the DNA is TGCAGCGTTGAACCATCGGGTAACTATGGCTACACCTTC. Its translation is CSVEPSGNYGYTF. The chain carries TRBV29-1 and TRBJ1-2; D ambiguous. CDR1 SQVTM and CDR2 ANQGSEA come from the germline V gene. This CDR3 contains 13 residues. Trimming removed 2 bases at V and 1 base at J, with 8 bases between. Complete variable domain (other parts from reference TRBV29-1 and TRBJ1-2): SAVISQKPSRDICQRGTSLTIQCQVDSQVTMMFWYRQQPGQSLTLIATANQGSEATYESGFVIDKFPISRPNLTFSTLTVSNMSPEDSSIYLCSVEPSGNYGYTFGSGTRLTVV.